Included here is one T cell receptor beta chain sequence, with context. The antigen remains undetermined. Specified time point: week 35, safety follow-up. With topical imiquimod, each dose of the vaccine consisted of 300 ug of mutant IDH1 20-mer peptide. The data are from a study of a mutant IDH1 vaccine in newly diagnosed glioma. Across the study: Vaccine administration was initiated 4-6 weeks following radiotherapy alone, or with temozolomide cycles. Prior therapy was radiotherapy, temozolomide, or both; most received both. Visits V12 and V13 fell at weeks 35 and 47, respectively.

Assay: immunoSEQ multiplex PCR; the TCRdb copy retains only in-frame clones and omits some. This sample has approximately 50,000 clones, with under 85% found just once. The sequence was collected from a man aged 40-55 years with glioma. The sequencing here drew on PBMCs, taken from a glioma patient whose treatment included an IDH1 peptide vaccine.

DNA for the CDR3: TGTGCCAGCAGTGACTTCTCTGGGGCCAACGTCCTGACTTTC. It is translated as CASSDFSGANVLTF. The chain joins TRBV25-1 to TRBJ2-6; D remains ambiguous. The CDR3 runs 14 residues. V was trimmed by 3 bases and J by 0 bases, leaving 3 bases between them. CDR1 MGHDK and CDR2 SYGVNS come from the germline V gene.